This T cell receptor (beta chain) was profiled in a study of blood T cell repertoires in COVID-19. Germline loops: CDR1 LNHDA, CDR2 SQIVND (reference sequence). The CDR3 contains 18 residues. Germline trimming cut 5 bases from V and 1 base from J; bases unmatched to any gene: 10. Generated by immunoSEQ multiplex PCR, the TCRdb table keeps only in-frame clones and is missing some. The sample lists roughly 190,000 clones; 84% were seen once. The sequence came from a woman aged 65 to 85 with active or convalescent COVID-19. What was sequenced was peripheral blood. This chain connects TRBV19 to TRBJ2-7; 14 bases are shared with TRBD2. This chain's CDR3 is CASSVGLAGARPSYEQYF. Written as DNA, the CDR3 is TGTGCCAGTAGTGTGGGACTAGCGGGAGCCCGCCCTTCCTACGAGCAGTACTTC.